This T cell receptor beta chain stems from a study of T-cell memory formation after mild COVID-19. Overall study results and limits: Researchers found some responding clones in pre-infection memory, a sign that cross-reactive memory joined. Nothing showed for sure that second-wave clones peaking on day 37 were SARS-CoV-2 specific. A balance of CD4 and CD8 characterized clones contracting day 15 to 85, whereas later expanders leaned CD4+.

Trimming took off 0 bases at V and 6 bases at J, with 12 bases between the two ends. The CDR3 is 14 residues long. The germline gives CDR1 DFQATT, CDR2 SNEGSKA (reference sequence). TCRdb independently ran MiXCR on the 5' RACE reads; one entry per CDR3 protein. The table records around 180,000 distinct CDR3 sequences, less than 20% of them present only once. In the case of this clonotype: Its antigen is not known.

The origin of this receptor is a man between 18 and 35 years old who had mild COVID-19 (a few samples of this study predate the infection). Cell type and time point are not known. The sequenced sample consisted of PBMCs or a T cell subset sorted from them (not recorded which). J is TRBJ2-4 and V is TRBV20-1; D not resolved. CDR3 sequence: CSARDVDRPNIQYF. CDR3 coding DNA: TGCAGTGCTAGAGATGTGGACCGACCAAACATTCAGTACTTC.